This T cell receptor (beta chain) was retrieved from a study of response to subunit inactivated influenza vaccine. Notes on this clonotype: As yet, its antigen is unknown. A junction end diverges from the germline sequence, so it may reflect a read error.

Germline CDR1 and CDR2: SNHLY and FYNNEI. The CDR3 runs 13 residues. The study's findings and limits: Each seasonal influenza vaccination, the authors suggested, recruits few new T cells.

MiXCR, applied by TCRdb to the RT-PCR reads, yields one record per CDR3 protein. This sample has 450,000 to 500,000 distinct CDR3 sequences, with roughly 11% found just once. The rearrangement links TRBV2 to TRBJ2-7, with D tentatively TRBD2 (6 bases). This sample comprised PBMCs from blood, obtained roughly 45 days after vaccination. The sequence came from a man over 45 who received an inactivated influenza vaccine. The CDR3 nucleotides read TGTGCCAGCAGTGAAATCAGCGGGTATGAGCGGTACTTC. Encoded protein: CASSEISGYERYF.